What follows are 27 T cell receptor beta chains derived from one specimen sequenced in a study of shared clonotypes between healthy human individuals. Here immunoSEQ multiplex PCR was the method, and the copy in TCRdb shows in-frame clones only, minus some. The sample contains around 1.9 million clones, 85% to 95% of which appear only once. Naive CD8 cells lacked CD45RO and underwent positive selection for CCR7, leaving out terminally differentiated effector memory CD45RA+ cells. Sequences were obtained from naive CD8+ T cells from PBMCs. The receptors derive from a man in his late teens or twenties in good health. Some clones in this sample may be carry-over from other donors' samples.

This clone was seen only once. The CDR3 bases are TGTGCCAGCAGCTTAAAAAGTTCCCCCCCCGAGCAGTACTTC. Translated: CASSLKSSPPEQYF. The chain combines TRBV5-4 with TRBJ2-7; D is undetermined. The CDR3 has 14 residues. Trimming shortened V by 2 bases and J by 6 bases, and 15 bases separated the two germline ends. The V gene's germline CDR1 is SGHNT and CDR2 YYREEE (reference sequence).

The chain has TRBV5-1 and TRBJ1-2; 8 nucleotides match TRBD1. From germline, CDR1 is SGHRS and CDR2 YFSETQ. V gave up 0 bases and J gave up 6 bases; unmatched junction bases: 10. This CDR3 is built from 16 residues. CDR3 amino acids: CASSLGPSGGLNGYTF. The CDR3 DNA reads TGCGCCAGCAGCTTGGGTCCCTCAGGGGGCTTGAATGGCTACACCTTC.

On this clone: The sample has other DNA sequences that encode this CDR3 too. The V call is TRBV9, the J call TRBJ1-1, with 8 bases fitting TRBD1. Germline assignment: CDR1 SGDLS and CDR2 YYNGEE. V dropped 3 bases and J dropped 3; count of bases not matched to a gene: 4. The CDR3 has 14 amino acids. The CDR3 is CASSASTGDTEAFF. For the CDR3, the DNA is TGTGCCAGCAGCGCGTCGACAGGGGACACTGAAGCTTTCTTT.

The table lists this clone with a few counts. The gene calls are TRBV19 and TRBJ1-1, with TRBD1 as a possible D gene (6 bases). The germline CDR1 and CDR2 sequences are LNHDA and SQIVND (reference sequence). The CDR3 runs 14 residues. V was shortened by 3 bases and J by 6 bases, with 14 bases between the two germline ends. The CDR3 spells CASSILRGRAEAFF. The CDR3 DNA reads TGTGCCAGTAGTATCCTCAGGGGTAGGGCTGAAGCTTTCTTT.

V gene TRBV28 combines with J gene TRBJ1-2; a weak D match, TRBD1 (5 bases). CDR1 MDHEN and CDR2 SYDVKM come from the germline V gene. The CDR3 is made up of 14 amino acids. Trimming removed 6 bases from V and 2 bases from J, with 13 bases in between. This CDR3 is CASSRAYRNYGYTF. CDR3 nucleotides: TGTGCCAGCAGCAGGGCTTATAGGAACTATGGCTACACCTTC.

The chain couples TRBV2 to TRBJ2-7, with 8 bases identical to TRBD2. Germline V gene data show CDR1 as SNHLY and CDR2 as FYNNEI. With 6 bases clipped from V and 3 bases from J, the junction kept 10 bases outside the gene matches. The CDR3 consists of 15 residues. CDR3 DNA sequence: TGTGCCAGCAGCCAGGAGACTAGCGAATACTACGAGCAGTACTTC. It translates to CASSQETSEYYEQYF.

V and J are TRBV4-3 and TRBJ2-7; D is possibly TRBD1 or TRBD2 (5 bases each). Germline CDR1 and CDR2: LGHNA and YSLEER. Trimming stripped 0 bases from V and 5 bases from J, with 11 bases between. The CDR3 covers 14 residues. For the CDR3, the DNA is TGCGCCAGCAGCCAAGAGGCTAGGGGACACGAGCAGTACTTC. Amino acid sequence: CASSQEARGHEQYF.

In this sample, this clone turned up once. V and J are TRBV9 and TRBJ1-5, with a possible D match to TRBD1 (5 bases). This CDR3 has 16 amino acids. The germline V and J ends were trimmed by 0 bases and 0 bases, with 10 bases remaining between them. Germline-derived CDR1 and CDR2 are SGDLS and YYNGEE. The CDR3 DNA is TGTGCCAGCAGCGTAGGAATAGGGGATAGCAATCAGCCCCAGCATTTT. It specifies CASSVGIGDSNQPQHF. The variable domain in full, with the rest retrieved from reference TRBV9 and TRBJ1-5, is DSGVTQTPKHLITATGQRVTLRCSPRSGDLSVYWYQQSLDQGLQFLIQYYNGEERAKGNILERFSAQQFPDLHSELNLSSLELGDSALYFCASSVGIGDSNQPQHFGDGTRLSIL.

The chain recombines TRBV11-3 with TRBJ2-1, with 8 bases identical to TRBD1. The CDR3 sequence is 13 residues long. V gave up 5 bases and J gave up 9 bases; unmatched junction bases: 6. Germline CDR1 and CDR2: SGHNT and YENEEA. CDR3 loop: CASSGRQGPEQFF. As DNA, the CDR3 is TGTGCCAGCAGCGGGCGACAGGGGCCTGAGCAGTTCTTC. The complete variable domain, with remaining parts taken from reference TRBV11-3 and TRBJ2-1, reads EAGVVQSPRYKIIEKKQPVAFWCNPISGHNTLYWYLQNLGQGPELLIRYENEEAVDDSQLPKDRFSAERLKGVDSTLKIQPAELGDSAVYLCASSGRQGPEQFFGPGTRLTVL.

This clone was observed a single time. Other DNA sequences of this sample code for an identical CDR3. The chain combines TRBV2 with TRBJ2-7, with no clear D. This CDR3 has 10 amino acids. Trimming removed 8 bases from V and 5 bases from J, with 7 bases in between. Germline V gives CDR1 SNHLY, CDR2 FYNNEI. The CDR3, as DNA: TGTGCCAGCGGACGGGACGAGCAGTACTTC. Encoded protein: CASGRDEQYF.

V gene TRBV29-1 combines with J gene TRBJ1-1; the D is unclear. Germline V lookup: CDR1 SQVTM, CDR2 ANQGSEA. V lost 5 bases, J lost 4 bases, and 14 bases lay in between. The CDR3 runs 13 residues. This CDR3 reads CSVPMKTGTEAFF. CDR3 DNA: TGCAGCGTTCCCATGAAAACGGGCACTGAAGCTTTCTTT.

This sequence joins TRBV7-9 and TRBJ2-3, with TRBD1 matching 11 bases. The CDR3 length is 15 residues. Trimming at V came to 5 bases and at J to 9 bases, leaving 10 bases not matched to a gene. Germline V gene lookup returns CDR1 SEHNR and CDR2 FQNEAQ (reference sequence). The CDR3 reads CASSGNRDRGSTQYF. CDR3 DNA sequence: TGTGCCAGCAGCGGCAACCGGGACAGGGGGAGCACGCAGTATTTT. The full variable domain, its missing parts supplied by reference TRBV7-9 and TRBJ2-3, is DTGVSQNPRHKITKRGQNVTFRCDPISEHNRLYWYRQTLGQGPEFLTYFQNEAQLEKSRLLSDRFSAERPKGSFSTLEIQRTEQGDSAMYLCASSGNRDRGSTQYFGPGTRLTVL.

The genes are TRBV5-6 and TRBJ2-7; 12 nucleotides align to TRBD1. Germline CDR1 SGHDT, CDR2 YYEEEE. This CDR3 is built from 17 residues. V lost 3 bases and J lost 4; bases outside the gene matches: 11. Written as DNA, the CDR3 is TGTGCCAGCAGCTCGTACGGGACAGGGGGCGGTCATTACGAGCAGTACTTC. This encodes CASSSYGTGGGHYEQYF.

The chain links TRBV29-1 to TRBJ2-7, with 9 bases that match TRBD1. The CDR3 runs 15 residues. Trimming took 1 base from V and 0 from J; bases not matched to a gene: 4. CDR1 is SQVTM, CDR2 ANQGSEA, per germline. The CDR3 DNA sequence: TGCAGCGTTGAAGGGGACAGGGAGATCTCCTACGAGCAGTACTTC. This translates into CSVEGDREISYEQYF.

CDR3 loop: CASSTPVVGPPYEQYF. CDR3 bases: TGTGCCAGCAGCACACCGGTAGTGGGACCGCCCTACGAGCAGTACTTC. The J gene is TRBJ2-7, the V gene TRBV11-2; D may match TRBD1 or TRBD2 (5 bases each). Germline-derived CDR1 and CDR2 are SGHAT and FQNNGV. The CDR3 consists of 16 residues. Trimming removed 5 bases at V and 2 bases at J, with 19 bases between.

The chain links TRBV4-1 to TRBJ2-2, with TRBD1 as a possible D gene (5 bases). V shed 5 bases and J shed 4 bases, with 8 bases lying between them. The germline gives CDR1 MGHRA, CDR2 YSYEKL. CDR3 size: 13 residues. The CDR3 bases are TGCGCCAGCAGCTCAGGGCTCACCGGGGAGCTGTTTTTT. Translation: CASSSGLTGELFF.

The CDR3 region has the DNA TGCGCCAGCAGTGAGGCAGCGGGACCCCACAATGAGCAGTTCTTC. Its translation: CASSEAAGPHNEQFF. This sequence joins TRBV10-1 and TRBJ2-1; 7 nucleotides line up with TRBD2. V lost 2 bases and J lost 5; bases outside the gene matches: 6. Germline V gives CDR1 WNHNN, CDR2 SYGVQD (reference sequence). The CDR3 is made up of 15 amino acids.

The genes are TRBV19 and TRBJ1-5, with D unclear. V shed 0 bases and J shed 2 bases, with 8 bases lying between them. Germline CDR1 is LNHDA and CDR2 is SQIVND (reference sequence). The CDR3 consists of 15 residues. The DNA of the CDR3 is TGTGCCAGTAGTATAGATCCCGCGGGCAATCAGCCCCAGCATTTT. It codes for CASSIDPAGNQPQHF.

J is TRBJ2-3 and V is TRBV9; perhaps TRBD2 as D (5 bases). Trimming pared 0 bases from V and 7 bases from J, leaving 6 bases between. This CDR3 has 12 residues. Germline assignment: CDR1 SGDLS and CDR2 YYNGEE. CDR3 nucleotides: TGTGCCAGCAGCGTAGTCGGGAATACGCAGTATTTT. Protein sequence: CASSVVGNTQYF.

This rearrangement joins TRBV19 to TRBJ1-3, with D perhaps matching TRBD1 (5 bases). There are 14 residues in the CDR3. Germline V CDR1 and CDR2: LNHDA, SQIVND (reference sequence). The V gene lost 7 bases and the J gene lost 7 bases, with 17 bases spanning the gap. CDR3 loop: CASTTLREKNTIYF. CDR3 sequence (DNA): TGTGCCAGTACCACGCTCAGGGAGAAGAACACCATATATTTT.

The chain couples TRBV7-9 to TRBJ2-1, with D unresolved. The germline V gene encodes CDR1 SEHNR and CDR2 FQNEAQ (reference sequence). The CDR3 consists of 15 residues. The ends were cut back, 5 bases at V and 0 bases at J, with 11 bases in the middle. CDR3 in amino acids: CASSPSVSSYNEQFF. The CDR3 DNA is TGTGCCAGCAGCCCGTCTGTAAGCTCCTACAATGAGCAGTTCTTC.

J is TRBJ2-1 and V is TRBV28, with 11 positions matching TRBD2. CDR3 length equals 16 residues. Germline CDR1 and CDR2: MDHEN and SYDVKM. Trimming at V came to 6 bases and at J to 4 bases, leaving 8 bases not matched to a gene. This CDR3 reads CASRWLAGGNYNEQFF. In DNA form, the CDR3 reads TGTGCCAGCAGGTGGCTAGCGGGAGGCAATTACAATGAGCAGTTCTTC.

This chain connects TRBV6-1 to TRBJ1-5, with D tentatively TRBD1 (5 bases). The CDR3 has 16 residues. The germline V gene has CDR1 MNHNS and CDR2 SASEGT. Between the trimmed V and J ends, which lost 1 base and 2 bases, there was a span of 12 bases. The chain's CDR3 is CASSEVWGWGNQPQHF. The CDR3 DNA sequence: TGTGCCAGCAGTGAAGTCTGGGGCTGGGGCAATCAGCCCCAGCATTTT.

This clone came up once. This specimen includes other DNA sequences encoding the same CDR3. The CDR3 is CASSLGTGAYEQYF. The CDR3 DNA follows: TGCGCCAGCAGCCTAGGGACAGGGGCCTACGAGCAGTACTTC. The V gene is TRBV5-1, the J gene TRBJ2-7, with TRBD1 identical over 10 bases. Unmatched junction bases numbered 3, after V lost 4 bases and J lost 2 bases. This CDR3 is 14 amino acids long. From germline, CDR1 is SGHRS and CDR2 YFSETQ.

V usage is TRBV29-1 and J usage is TRBJ1-2; tentatively, D is TRBD1 (5 bases). CDR3 length equals 13 residues. V lost 7 bases and J 6 bases, leaving 18 bases between the germline ends. Germline CDR1 and CDR2: SQVTM and ANQGSEA. CDR3 loop: CSGRAGGEDGYTF. CDR3 in DNA: TGCAGCGGTCGGGCTGGGGGGGAGGATGGCTACACCTTC.

The chain links TRBV5-6 to TRBJ2-1; TRBD2 aligns across 13 bases. The J segment lost 3 bases and the V segment lost 1 base, leaving 10 bases of the junction unmatched. Looked up from germline, CDR1 is SGHDT and CDR2 is YYEEEE. CDR3 length: 19 amino acids. CDR3 nucleotides: TGTGCCAGCAGCTTGCCGGGGGAACTAGCGGGAGGGATCTACAATGAGCAGTTCTTC. It yields the protein CASSLPGELAGGIYNEQFF.

Notes on this clone: Distinct nucleotide sequences in the sample also encode this CDR3. The chain joins TRBV6-6 to TRBJ2-2; D gene ambiguous. Trimming cost V 0 bases and J 4 bases, with 6 bases left between them. The CDR3 spans 14 residues. CDR1 and CDR2 from the germline V gene are MNHNY and SVGAGI (reference sequence). The CDR3 spells CASSYSPGTGELFF. The CDR3, as DNA: TGTGCCAGCAGTTACTCGCCAGGCACCGGGGAGCTGTTTTTT.